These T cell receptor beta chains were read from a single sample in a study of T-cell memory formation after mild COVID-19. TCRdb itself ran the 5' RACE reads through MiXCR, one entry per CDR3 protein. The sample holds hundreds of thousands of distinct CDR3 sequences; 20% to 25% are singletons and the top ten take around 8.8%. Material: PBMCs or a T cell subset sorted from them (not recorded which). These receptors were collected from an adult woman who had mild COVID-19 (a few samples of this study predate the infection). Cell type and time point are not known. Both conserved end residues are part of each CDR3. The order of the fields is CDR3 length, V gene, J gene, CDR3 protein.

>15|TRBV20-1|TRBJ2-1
CSAPGLAEGYNEQFF
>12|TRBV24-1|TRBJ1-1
CATSDTGHEAFF
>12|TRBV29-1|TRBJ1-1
CSVPRVGTEAFF
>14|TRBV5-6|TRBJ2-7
CASNRLAGTYEQYF
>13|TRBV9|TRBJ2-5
CASSVDSVETQYF
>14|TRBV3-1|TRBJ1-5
CASSQDPRNQPQHF
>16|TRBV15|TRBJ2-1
CATSRAASGTYNEQFF
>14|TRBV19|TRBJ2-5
CASSMQGAAETQYF
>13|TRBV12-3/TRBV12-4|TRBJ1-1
CASSPEGGNEAFF
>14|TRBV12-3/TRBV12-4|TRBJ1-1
CASTSGGMNTEAFF
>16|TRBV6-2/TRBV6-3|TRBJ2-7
CASTFGPGPGRHEQYF
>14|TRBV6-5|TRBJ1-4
CASSYDSINEKLFF
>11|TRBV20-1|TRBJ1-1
CSAKFYTEAFF
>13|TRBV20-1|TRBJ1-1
CSARGGSNTEAFF
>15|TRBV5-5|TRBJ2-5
CASSRDGLAKETQYF
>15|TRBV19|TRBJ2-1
CASSIGGGAHNEQFF
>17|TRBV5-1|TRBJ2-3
CASSPEGTLLSTDTQYF
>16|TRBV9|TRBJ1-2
CASSVTRTGAGYGYTF
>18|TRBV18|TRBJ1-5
CASSPPGQGQIGNQPQHF
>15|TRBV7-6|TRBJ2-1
CASSLEPSGYNEQFF
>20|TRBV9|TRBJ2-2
CASSKTPGLAGGAITGELFF